The T cell receptor (beta chain) under discussion was sequenced for a study of shared clonotypes between healthy human individuals. Terminally differentiated effector memory CD45RA+ cells were excluded by CCR7 positive selection of CD45RO-negative cells. It was across several immunoSEQ plates that each subset's genomic DNA was evenly split. The assay was immunoSEQ multiplex PCR, and TCRdb's table has in-frame clones only and misses some. The sample lists 1.5 million to 2.5 million clones, over 85% occurring once. The germline CDR1 and CDR2 sequences are MNHEY and SMNVEV (reference sequence). The CDR3 is 14 amino acids. Trimming pared 5 bases from V and 1 base from J, leaving 11 bases between.

The source of this sequence is a man aged 18 to 29 in good health. The source material was naive CD8+ T cells sorted from blood. The gene calls are TRBV27 and TRBJ1-1, with D unresolved. CDR3 in DNA: TGTGCCAGCAGTCTCTACGACGGGAACACTGAAGCTTTCTTT. It specifies CASSLYDGNTEAFF.